These 32 T cell receptor beta chains came from one sample sequenced in a study of OX40 agonist ivuxolimab in advanced cancers. The method was immunoSEQ multiplex PCR; TCRdb's version includes in-frame clones alone and lacks a portion of them. In the table there are tens of thousands of clones, 85% to 95% of which are singletons. This sample comprised CD4+ or CD8+ T cells sorted from blood, obtained in a trial of the OX40 agonist ivuxolimab. Receptors originate from an adult with an advanced solid tumor such as melanoma, head and neck, liver or kidney cancer.

The CDR3 sequence is CATQQGQGAGNTIYF. Written as DNA, the CDR3 is TGTGCCACTCAACAGGGGCAGGGTGCTGGAAACACCATATATTTT. The gene calls are TRBV19 and TRBJ1-3; 7 bases are a match to TRBD1. The germline V gene has CDR1 LNHDA and CDR2 SQIVND (reference sequence). The J segment lost 2 bases and the V segment lost 10 bases, leaving 11 bases of the junction unmatched. This CDR3 comprises 15 residues.

V is TRBV6-6 and J is TRBJ1-1; D unresolved. Germline V gene sequence: CDR1 MNHNY, CDR2 SVGAGI (reference sequence). The CDR3 runs 12 residues. The V end lost 0 bases, the J end lost 8 bases, and 7 bases lay between the germline ends. The CDR3, as DNA: TGTGCCAGCAGTTACTCGATTGTCGAAGCTTTCTTT. Translated, it gives CASSYSIVEAFF.

The CDR3 here is CASRQDRQADTQYF. The CDR3 DNA is TGTGCCAGCAGACAGGACCGGCAGGCAGATACGCAGTATTTT. The V and J genes are TRBV13 and TRBJ2-3, with D possibly TRBD1 on 5 matching bases. V lost 6 bases and J lost 4, with 14 bases in between. The CDR3 spans 14 residues. The germline V gene has CDR1 PRHDT and CDR2 FYEKMQ (reference sequence).

This clone was seen a handful of times. Other DNA sequences in the same sample also yield this CDR3. The CDR3 region has the DNA TGTGCCTGGGGTTTAGATACGCAGTATTTT. Its protein product is CAWGLDTQYF. The V call is TRBV30, the J call TRBJ2-3; D is undetermined. The length of the CDR3 is 10 residues. V was cut by 5 bases and J by 5 bases, with 5 bases left in between. Germline V gene lookup returns CDR1 GTSNPN and CDR2 SVGIG (reference sequence).

The V call is TRBV6-6, the J call TRBJ2-1; D remains ambiguous. The CDR3 loop spans 13 amino acids. Germline CDR1 and CDR2: MNHNY and SVGAGI (reference sequence). V was shortened by 2 bases and J by 3 bases, with 5 bases between the two germline ends. The DNA for the CDR3 is TGTGCCAGCAGTTACCAAGGCTACAATGAGCAGTTCTTC. It specifies CASSYQGYNEQFF.

This clone was found once. This chain joins TRBV28 and TRBJ2-1; 10 bases align to TRBD1. The CDR3 has 19 residues. V was clipped by 3 bases and J by 4 bases; unmatched bases: 15. Germline V gene data show CDR1 as MDHEN and CDR2 as SYDVKM. The CDR3 reads CASSLGGQGLSGLYNEQFF. CDR3 bases: TGTGCCAGCAGTTTGGGGGGACAGGGGCTCTCGGGACTGTACAATGAGCAGTTCTTC.

This chain uses TRBV7-9 with TRBJ2-5; D call uncertain. The CDR3 contains 13 residues. CDR1 and CDR2 (germline): SEHNR, FQNEAQ (reference sequence). Between the trimmed V and J ends, which lost 5 bases and 5 bases, there was a span of 12 bases. The CDR3 spells CASSPGPHETQYF. In DNA form, the CDR3 reads TGTGCCAGCAGCCCCGGACCCCATGAGACCCAGTACTTC.

The V call is TRBV27, the J call TRBJ1-2, with D perhaps matching TRBD1 (6 bases). This CDR3 is 17 amino acids long. Trimming removed 0 bases at V and 2 bases at J, with 16 bases between. CDR1 and CDR2 from the germline V gene are MNHEY and SMNVEV (reference sequence). Written as DNA, the CDR3 is TGTGCCAGCAGTTTATCGGGTTTTCAGGGGCTCAACTATGGCTACACCTTC. Protein: CASSLSGFQGLNYGYTF.

The chain employs TRBV5-4 and TRBJ2-7; TRBD2 matches 8 bases. CDR1 and CDR2 (germline): SGHNT, YYREEE (reference sequence). Germline trimming cut 4 bases from V and 3 bases from J; bases unmatched to any gene: 9. This CDR3 has 15 amino acids. This chain's CDR3 is CASSPTAGGGYEQYF. CDR3 bases: TGTGCCAGCAGCCCCACGGCGGGGGGCGGCTACGAGCAGTACTTC.

The chain is built from TRBV2 and TRBJ2-5, with a possible D match to TRBD1 (6 bases). With 9 bases removed from V and 4 bases from J, the gap between germline ends came to 15 bases. The germline V gene encodes CDR1 SNHLY and CDR2 FYNNEI. This CDR3 is built from 13 residues. This CDR3 is CARTGYLGETQYF. CDR3 nucleotide sequence: TGTGCCAGAACAGGGTATTTGGGAGAGACCCAGTACTTC.

The V call is TRBV19, the J call TRBJ2-7; TRBD1 matches at 9 bases. Per the germline V gene, CDR1 is LNHDA and CDR2 is SQIVND (reference sequence). V trimming: 10 bases; J trimming: 5 bases; junction bases outside the gene matches: 6. The CDR3 runs 12 residues. CDR3 DNA: TGTGCCACGGGACAGGGTTTCGACGAGCAGTACTTC. This encodes CATGQGFDEQYF.

CDR3 loop: CASSMGQGIWNEQFF. The CDR3 region has the DNA TGTGCCAGTAGTATGGGACAGGGGATTTGGAATGAGCAGTTCTTC. The chain carries TRBV19 and TRBJ2-1; TRBD1 matches 10 bases. CDR1 is LNHDA and CDR2 is SQIVND in the germline V gene (reference sequence). CDR3 length: 15 residues. The ends lost 3 bases at V and 7 bases at J; junction bases unmatched: 6.

The J gene is TRBJ2-5, the V gene TRBV11-2; D may be TRBD1 or TRBD2 (6 bases each). Germline V gene sequence: CDR1 SGHAT, CDR2 FQNNGV. The V gene lost 2 bases and the J gene lost 5 bases, with 12 bases spanning the gap. There are 14 residues in the CDR3. The CDR3 DNA is TGTGCCAGCAGCTTATCCAAAGGGGGGGAGACCCAGTACTTC. Amino acids: CASSLSKGGETQYF.

The chain combines TRBV9 with TRBJ2-7; D perhaps matches TRBD1 (6 bases). Germline assignment: CDR1 SGDLS and CDR2 YYNGEE. The ends were cut back, 4 bases at V and 2 bases at J, with 13 bases in the middle. CDR3 length: 14 amino acids. The CDR3 DNA sequence: TGTGCCAGCAGCCCCACCACAGGGCCCTACGAGCAGTACTTC. This gives the protein CASSPTTGPYEQYF.

The rearrangement uses TRBV11-2 and TRBJ2-1; D is tentatively TRBD1 or TRBD2 (5 bases each). V shed 1 base and J shed 6 bases, with 13 bases lying between them. This CDR3 is 15 amino acids long. Germline CDR1 SGHAT, CDR2 FQNNGV. The chain's CDR3 is CASSLGQGVGNEQFF. In nucleotides, the CDR3 is TGTGCCAGCAGCTTAGGCCAGGGAGTGGGCAATGAGCAGTTCTTC.

V and J are TRBV10-1 and TRBJ2-2; D unclear. CDR1 is WNHNN and CDR2 is SYGVQD in the germline V gene (reference sequence). CDR3 length: 16 amino acids. V lost 3 bases to trimming and J lost 1 base, with 12 bases between them. The CDR3 loop reads CASSEQGRLNTGELFF. The CDR3 nucleotides are TGCGCCAGCAGTGAACAAGGGCGACTGAACACCGGGGAGCTGTTTTTT.

The gene calls are TRBV18 and TRBJ2-3; a possible D gene is TRBD2 (5 bases). V was clipped by 3 bases and J by 0 bases, with 13 bases between them. In germline, CDR1 is KGHSH, CDR2 LQKENI. This CDR3 has 16 amino acids. The CDR3 bases are TGTGCCAGCTCACCGGCAGCGGACCGAAGCACAGATACGCAGTATTTT. Translating it yields CASSPAADRSTDTQYF.

The J gene is TRBJ1-1, the V gene TRBV2, with TRBD1 as a possible D gene (5 bases). The CDR3 length is 13 residues. CDR1 and CDR2 (germline): SNHLY, FYNNEI. With 3 bases removed from V and 7 bases from J, the gap between germline ends came to 12 bases. The CDR3 loop is CASSEGVKGEAFF. The CDR3 DNA sequence: TGTGCCAGCAGTGAGGGGGTTAAGGGTGAAGCTTTCTTT.

The V call is TRBV27, the J call TRBJ2-3; D uncertain. From germline, CDR1 is MNHEY and CDR2 SMNVEV (reference sequence). V was trimmed by 8 bases and J by 0 bases, leaving 15 bases between them. The CDR3 covers 15 residues. CDR3 amino acids: CASSPLLYSTDTQYF. The DNA of the CDR3 is TGTGCCAGCTCCCCCCTCCTCTACAGCACAGATACGCAGTATTTT.

This chain uses TRBV2 with TRBJ2-5; D is undetermined. The CDR3 is 13 residues long. CDR1 is SNHLY, CDR2 FYNNEI, per germline. Trimming removed 6 bases from V and 5 bases from J, with 13 bases in between. The CDR3 sequence: CASSASRWETQYF. In nucleotides, the CDR3 is TGTGCCAGCAGCGCGTCCCGTTGGGAGACCCAGTACTTC.

The V and J genes are TRBV28 and TRBJ2-1; 7 bases match TRBD2. The CDR3 is made up of 15 amino acids. V was clipped by 7 bases and J by 4 bases; unmatched bases: 10. Per the germline V gene, CDR1 is MDHEN and CDR2 is SYDVKM. The CDR3 sequence is CASTALLAHYNEQFF. The CDR3 DNA reads TGTGCCAGCACGGCTCTACTAGCGCATTACAATGAGCAGTTCTTC.

The chain joins TRBV6-5 to TRBJ1-5; perhaps TRBD1 as D (5 bases). Germline CDR1 MNHEY, CDR2 SVGAGI. V was shortened by 4 bases and J by 6 bases, with 10 bases between the two germline ends. The CDR3 contains 13 residues. The DNA of the CDR3 is TGTGCCAGCAGTTTGCAGGGTGGTCAGCCCCAGCATTTT. Its protein product is CASSLQGGQPQHF.

This chain's CDR3 is CAIPEERRETQYF. Written as DNA, the CDR3 is TGTGCCATCCCGGAGGAAAGGCGGGAGACCCAGTACTTC. This chain joins TRBV21-1 and TRBJ2-5; the DNA was not used to check the table's D call, TRBD2. TRBV21-1 is classified as a pseudogene. This CDR3 is 13 amino acids long.

The rearrangement links TRBV25-1 to TRBJ2-4; D unclear. CDR1 is MGHDK and CDR2 is SYGVNS in the germline V gene. The ends were cut back, 3 bases at V and 0 bases at J, with 3 bases in the middle. This CDR3 comprises 13 residues. This chain's CDR3 is CASSDLAKNIQYF. The CDR3 bases are TGTGCCAGCAGTGACTTAGCCAAAAACATTCAGTACTTC.

This chain uses TRBV19 with TRBJ2-5, with D hard to call. This CDR3 region has 13 residues. The V end was cut by 0 bases, the J end by 7 bases, with 9 bases between. CDR1 and CDR2 from the germline V gene are LNHDA and SQIVND (reference sequence). The CDR3 nucleotides are TGTGCCAGTAGTATAGAACCGACGGGGACCCAGTACTTC. Its protein product is CASSIEPTGTQYF.

The rearrangement links TRBV9 to TRBJ2-2, with D unresolved. With 4 bases removed from V and 10 bases from J, the gap between germline ends came to 8 bases. The CDR3 has 11 residues. Per germline, CDR1 SGDLS and CDR2 YYNGEE. The CDR3 here is CASSPHEELFF. Here the CDR3 DNA reads TGTGCCAGCAGCCCCCACGAGGAGCTGTTTTTT.

V gene TRBV5-1 combines with J gene TRBJ1-1, with D maybe TRBD1 (6 bases). The germline gives CDR1 SGHRS, CDR2 YFSETQ. The germline V and J ends were trimmed by 8 bases and 7 bases, with 15 bases remaining between them. There are 12 residues in the CDR3. The DNA of the CDR3 is TGCGCCAGTTCCGAAAGGGGGAATGAAGCTTTCTTT. It is translated as CASSERGNEAFF.

CDR3 coding DNA: TGTGCCAGCAGTTCTCTGACAGGGAGAGTCTACGAGCAGTACTTC. As protein: CASSSLTGRVYEQYF. The rearrangement joins TRBV27 to TRBJ2-5; TRBD1 matches at 7 bases. The closer fit of TRBJ2-7 to the DNA end suggests the J call may be wrong. CDR3 length: 15 amino acids. Germline-derived CDR1 and CDR2 are MNHEY and SMNVEV (reference sequence).

The chain carries TRBV28 and TRBJ2-7; D not certain. The CDR3 runs 14 residues. The V end was cut by 8 bases, the J end by 0 bases, with 14 bases between. Germline V gene lookup returns CDR1 MDHEN and CDR2 SYDVKM. CDR3 in amino acids: CASALPATSYEQYF. CDR3 nucleotides: TGTGCCAGCGCCCTCCCCGCGACCTCCTACGAGCAGTACTTC.

This chain links TRBV4-3 with TRBJ2-3; 7 bases agree with TRBD2. With 4 bases clipped from V and 2 bases from J, the junction kept 3 bases outside the gene matches. The CDR3 is made up of 14 amino acids. Per the germline V gene, CDR1 is LGHNA and CDR2 is YSLEER. CDR3 sequence (DNA): TGCGCCAGCAGCCCGGGGGGTCACACAGATACGCAGTATTTT. It is translated as CASSPGGHTDTQYF.

This sequence joins TRBV9 and TRBJ2-4; possible D gene TRBD2, 6 bases. This CDR3 has 16 residues. Germline-derived CDR1 and CDR2 are SGDLS and YYNGEE. V was clipped by 4 bases and J by 6 bases, with 20 bases between them. The DNA for the CDR3 is TGTGCCAGCAGCCCTATTCTGGCGGAGGGCCCAAACATTCAGTACTTC. This gives the protein CASSPILAEGPNIQYF.

This rearrangement joins TRBV27 to TRBJ2-3, with 11 positions matching TRBD2. The germline V gene has CDR1 MNHEY and CDR2 SMNVEV (reference sequence). V was clipped by 5 bases and J by 4 bases; unmatched bases: 11. CDR3 size: 17 residues. The CDR3 is CASSPMKLAGVPDTQYF. DNA for the CDR3: TGTGCCAGCAGTCCGATGAAACTAGCGGGAGTGCCAGATACGCAGTATTTT.